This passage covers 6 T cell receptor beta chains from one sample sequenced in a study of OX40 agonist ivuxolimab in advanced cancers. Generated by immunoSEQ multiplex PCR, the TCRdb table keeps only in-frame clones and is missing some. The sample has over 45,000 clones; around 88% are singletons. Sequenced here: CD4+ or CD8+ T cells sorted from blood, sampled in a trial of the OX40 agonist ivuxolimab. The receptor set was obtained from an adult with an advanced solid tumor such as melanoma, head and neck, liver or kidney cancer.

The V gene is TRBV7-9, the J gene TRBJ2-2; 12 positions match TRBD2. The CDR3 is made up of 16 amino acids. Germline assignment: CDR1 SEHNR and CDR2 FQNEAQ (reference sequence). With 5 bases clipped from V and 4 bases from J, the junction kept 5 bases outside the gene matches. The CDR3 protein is CASSRPSGRGTGELFF. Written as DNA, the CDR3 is TGTGCCAGCAGCCGACCTAGCGGGAGGGGCACCGGGGAGCTGTTTTTT.

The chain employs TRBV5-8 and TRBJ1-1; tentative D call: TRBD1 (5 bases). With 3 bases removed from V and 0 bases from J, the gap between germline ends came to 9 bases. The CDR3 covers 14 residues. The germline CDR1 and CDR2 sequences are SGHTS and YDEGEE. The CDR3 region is CASSYRSMNTEAFF. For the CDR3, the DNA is TGTGCCAGCAGCTACAGGTCCATGAACACTGAAGCTTTCTTT. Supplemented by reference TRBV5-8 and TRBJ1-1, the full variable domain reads EAGVTQSPTHLIKTRGQQATLRCSPISGHTSVYWYQQALGLGLQFLLWYDEGEERNRGNFPPRFSGRQFPNYSSELNVNALELEDSALYLCASSYRSMNTEAFFGQGTRLTVV.

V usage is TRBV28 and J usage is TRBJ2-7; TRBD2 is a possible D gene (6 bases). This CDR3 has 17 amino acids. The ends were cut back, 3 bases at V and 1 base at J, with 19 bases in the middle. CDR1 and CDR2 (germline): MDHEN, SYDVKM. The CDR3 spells CASSFIPGTGGSYEQYF. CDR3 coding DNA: TGTGCCAGCAGTTTTATACCCGGAACTGGGGGGTCCTACGAGCAGTACTTC.

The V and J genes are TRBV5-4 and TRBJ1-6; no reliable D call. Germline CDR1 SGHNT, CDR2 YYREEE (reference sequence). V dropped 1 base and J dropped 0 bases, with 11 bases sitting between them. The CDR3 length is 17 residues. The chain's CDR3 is CASSLSPASSYNSPLHF. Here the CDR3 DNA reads TGTGCCAGCAGCTTGAGTCCCGCCAGCTCCTATAATTCACCCCTCCACTTT.

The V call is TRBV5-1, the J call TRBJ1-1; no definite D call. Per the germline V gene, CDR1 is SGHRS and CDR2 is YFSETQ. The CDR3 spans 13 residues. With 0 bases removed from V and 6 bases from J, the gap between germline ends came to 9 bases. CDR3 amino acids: CASSLVGNPEAFF. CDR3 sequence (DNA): TGCGCCAGCAGCTTGGTGGGGAATCCTGAAGCTTTCTTT.

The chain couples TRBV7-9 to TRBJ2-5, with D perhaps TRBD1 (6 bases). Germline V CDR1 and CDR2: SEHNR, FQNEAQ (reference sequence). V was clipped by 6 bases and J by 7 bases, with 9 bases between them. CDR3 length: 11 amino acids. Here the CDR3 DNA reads TGTGCCAGCAGGCAGACAGGGACCCAGTACTTC. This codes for CASRQTGTQYF.